Detailed here is one T cell receptor beta chain. This CDR3 spans 13 amino acids. Deletions cut 0 bases from V and 10 bases from J, with 11 bases between. The germline CDR1 and CDR2 sequences are SGHNT and YYREEE (reference sequence). Terminally differentiated effector memory CD45RA+ cells were left out of the naive CD8 fraction, which was CD45RO-negative and positively selected for CCR7. The data were obtained in a study of shared clonotypes between healthy human individuals. Produced via immunoSEQ multiplex PCR; TCRdb's table is partial and in-frame only. The data hold roughly 590,000 clones, with 95% observed a single time.

V gene TRBV5-4 combines with J gene TRBJ2-1, with D unclear. The clonotype comes from a woman aged 25-40 years in good health. The material sequenced was naive CD8+ T cells sorted from blood. This CDR3 reads CASSLAPAAEQFF. DNA for the CDR3: TGTGCCAGCAGCTTGGCCCCGGCGGCCGAGCAGTTCTTC.